The rows below give T cell receptor beta chains drawn from one sample of a study of T cell repertoires in cytomegalovirus infection. TCRdb used MiXCR to reprocess the reads, holding one entry per CDR3 protein. There are around 320,000 distinct CDR3 sequences in the sample; 8% to 9.5% occur only once, and about 4.5% lies in the top ten. Sequencing input: PBMCs. The receptors stem from a human donor in good health (CMV status not recorded). Some clones in this sample may be carry-over from other donors' samples. The CDR3 runs from the conserved cysteine through the conserved F or W.

CATGQGLDTEAFF TRBJ1-1 TRBV10-3
CASKAGEGGALTKNIQYF TRBJ2-4 TRBV10-2
CASSFYLDSTGLTTYEQYF TRBJ2-7 TRBV28
CASSQITGGATNEKLFF TRBJ1-4 TRBV4-2
CASSLDSTPTEAFF TRBJ1-1 TRBV28
CASSPRADTNTEAFF TRBJ1-1 TRBV4-1
CASSRSFEQFF TRBJ2-1 TRBV6-2/TRBV6-3
CASTSTSRSTDTQYF TRBJ2-3 TRBV7-9
CASSFPGTGSYEQYF TRBJ2-7 TRBV7-2
CASIPGASGTYEQYF TRBJ2-7 TRBV28
CSATTGSNQPQHF TRBJ1-5 TRBV20-1
CASSVGDSQGETQYF TRBJ2-5 TRBV9
CASSLLSRSVGTDTQYF TRBJ2-3 TRBV11-2
CASSQGRHNSPLHF TRBJ1-6 TRBV7-2
CASSAGPLNSPLHF TRBJ1-6 TRBV28
CSVDTAGSGATYGYTF TRBJ1-2 TRBV29-1
CASSSDYRGQSQYF TRBJ2-5 TRBV7-2
CASSPSGRADEKLFF TRBJ1-4 TRBV25-1
CASSAHMNEKLFF TRBJ1-4 TRBV25-1
CASSQEAGVYEQYF TRBJ2-7 TRBV4-1
CSASPGVMNTEAFF TRBJ1-1 TRBV20-1
CASSLLPGRALIPQYF TRBJ2-7 TRBV5-5
CASSLSGGGAPNEQFF TRBJ2-1 TRBV12-3/TRBV12-4
CASRLSGGDEQFF TRBJ2-1 TRBV12-3/TRBV12-4
CASSLGGRDLNSPLHF TRBJ1-6 TRBV7-9
CASSLAGLAIYEQYF TRBJ2-7 TRBV7-2
CASSFRHLSGNTIYF TRBJ1-3 TRBV28
CASSLGGSKGASYSPLHF TRBJ1-6 TRBV7-9
CASSQGQGDLDTQYF TRBJ2-3 TRBV4-2
CASSHAGRSSYEQYF TRBJ2-7 TRBV4-2
CASSGTEETQYF TRBJ2-5 TRBV23-1
CASSSDPGRETQYF TRBJ2-5 TRBV7-6
CASRQLVRETQYF TRBJ2-5 TRBV7-9
CASSLVPDSPDTQYF TRBJ2-3 TRBV7-9
CASGLRGGRDGELFF TRBJ2-2 TRBV4-3
CASRRGQGNIQYF TRBJ2-4 TRBV7-8
CASSPTGGGYGYTF TRBJ1-2 TRBV7-2
CATRASTSGGGRTDTQYF TRBJ2-3 TRBV10-3
CSAGTGTGAYEQYF TRBJ2-7 TRBV20-1
CASRFGGGINGELFF TRBJ2-2 TRBV19
CASSQEGTSGRNEQFF TRBJ2-1 TRBV4-1
CASTETRSEQYF TRBJ2-7 TRBV6-8
CASSLALGGGPRTGELFF TRBJ2-2 TRBV7-2
CASSTGVGYGYTF TRBJ1-2 TRBV6-1
CASSFSVRGEGSSYNEQFF TRBJ2-1 TRBV28
CASSLRGQDNEKLFF TRBJ1-4 TRBV7-8
CASSYGETQYF TRBJ2-5 TRBV6-2/TRBV6-3
CASSQGTSGMGADTQYF TRBJ2-3 TRBV5-1
CSARGMDRTPYGYTF TRBJ1-2 TRBV20-1
CASSSDWTLFTDTQYF TRBJ2-3 TRBV7-2
CSARDKHNEQFF TRBJ2-1 TRBV20-1
CASSSPPGVGNTEAFF TRBJ1-1 TRBV11-2
CASSQRTVTSETQYF TRBJ2-5 TRBV4-1
CASTRQGNQPQHF TRBJ1-5 TRBV13
CASSQQGARGDTQYF TRBJ2-3 TRBV28
CASSSSGTVPPEAFF TRBJ1-1 TRBV7-9
CSALASRLGNEQFF TRBJ2-1 TRBV20-1
CASSYSQYEAGEKLFF TRBJ1-4 TRBV6-5